A single TCR beta chain is shown here with its context. Its antigen is currently unknown. These data originate in a study of cytomegalovirus exposure and HLA in healthy donors. Study-wide results and limits: Specificity of a few CMV-associated chains for CMV antigens was verified in vitro.

13 Jbeta primers and 60 Vbeta primers were used for the PCR. Sequencing was performed with immunoSEQ multiplex PCR; in TCRdb, only in-frame clones are kept and a portion is missing. The sample table includes approximately 200,000 clones. Samples came from healthy bone marrow donors. V gave up 8 bases and J gave up 7 bases, with 11 bases separating them. Per germline, CDR1 MNHNY and CDR2 SVGAGI (reference sequence). CDR3 length: 11 amino acids. Source material: PBMCs. V usage is TRBV6-6 and J usage is TRBJ1-2; D might be TRBD1 (5 bases). This TCR was recovered from a boy aged 5-17 years in good health and CMV-seronegative. Here the CDR3 DNA reads TGTGCCAGCCAGGATAGGGGTGGCTACACCTTC. Its protein product is CASQDRGGYTF.